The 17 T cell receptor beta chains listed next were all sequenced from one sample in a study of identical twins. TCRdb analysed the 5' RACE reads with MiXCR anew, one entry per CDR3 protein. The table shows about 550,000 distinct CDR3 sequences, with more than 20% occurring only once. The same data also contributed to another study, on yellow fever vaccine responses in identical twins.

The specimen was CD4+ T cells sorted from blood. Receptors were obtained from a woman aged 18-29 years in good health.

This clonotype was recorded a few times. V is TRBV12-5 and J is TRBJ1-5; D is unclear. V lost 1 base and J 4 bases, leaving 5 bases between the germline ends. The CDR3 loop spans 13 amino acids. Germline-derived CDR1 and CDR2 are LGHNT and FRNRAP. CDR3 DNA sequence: TGTGCTAGTGGTTTGGGACTGAATCAGCCCCAGCATTTT. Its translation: CASGLGLNQPQHF.

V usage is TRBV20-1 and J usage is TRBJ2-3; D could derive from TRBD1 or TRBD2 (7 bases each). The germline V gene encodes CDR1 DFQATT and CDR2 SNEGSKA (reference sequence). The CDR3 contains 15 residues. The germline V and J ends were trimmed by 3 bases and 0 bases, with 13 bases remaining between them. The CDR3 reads CSASQGGPSTDTQYF. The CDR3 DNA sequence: TGCAGTGCTAGTCAGGGGGGGCCGAGCACAGATACGCAGTATTTT.

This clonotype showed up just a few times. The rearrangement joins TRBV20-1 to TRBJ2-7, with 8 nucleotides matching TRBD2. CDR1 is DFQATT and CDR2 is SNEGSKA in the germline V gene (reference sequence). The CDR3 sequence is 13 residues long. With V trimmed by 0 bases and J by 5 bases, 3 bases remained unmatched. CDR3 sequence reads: CSAREAGEDEQYF. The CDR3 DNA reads TGCAGTGCTAGAGAAGCGGGAGAGGACGAGCAGTACTTC.

The CDR3: CASSPGLAGKHTDTQYF. CDR3 bases: TGTGCCAGCAGCCCAGGACTAGCGGGTAAACACACAGATACGCAGTATTTT. The chain employs TRBV3-1 and TRBJ2-3; 11 bases are shared with TRBD2. CDR1 LGHDT and CDR2 YNNKEL come from the germline V gene (reference sequence). The CDR3 covers 17 residues. J was trimmed by 2 bases and V by 4 bases; bases with no gene match: 8.

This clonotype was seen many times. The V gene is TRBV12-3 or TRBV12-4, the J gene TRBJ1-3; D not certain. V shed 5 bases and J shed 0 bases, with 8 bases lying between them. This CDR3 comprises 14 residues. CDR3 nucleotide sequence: TGTGCCAGCAGTCCTCAGATCTCTGGAAACACCATATATTTT. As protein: CASSPQISGNTIYF.

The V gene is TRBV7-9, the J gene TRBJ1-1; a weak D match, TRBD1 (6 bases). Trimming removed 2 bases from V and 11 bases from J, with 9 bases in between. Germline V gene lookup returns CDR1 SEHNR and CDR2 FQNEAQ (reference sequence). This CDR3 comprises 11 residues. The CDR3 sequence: CASSLNRAAFF. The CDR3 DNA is TGTGCCAGCAGCTTAAACAGGGCGGCTTTCTTT.

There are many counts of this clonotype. The CDR3 protein is CASSAQGVEKLFF. DNA of the CDR3: TGTGCCAGCAGCGCCCAAGGGGTTGAAAAACTGTTTTTT. V and J are TRBV12-3 or TRBV12-4 and TRBJ1-4; TRBD1 might be the D (5 bases). The CDR3 loop spans 13 amino acids. Trimming left V 6 bases short and J 7 bases short, with 12 bases between.

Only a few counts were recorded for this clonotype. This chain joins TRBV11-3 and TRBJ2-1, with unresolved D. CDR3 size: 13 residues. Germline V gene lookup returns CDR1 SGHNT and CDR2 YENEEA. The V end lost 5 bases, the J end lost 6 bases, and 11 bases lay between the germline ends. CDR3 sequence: CASSLNTINEQFF. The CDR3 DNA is TGTGCCAGCAGCCTAAATACTATCAATGAGCAGTTCTTC.

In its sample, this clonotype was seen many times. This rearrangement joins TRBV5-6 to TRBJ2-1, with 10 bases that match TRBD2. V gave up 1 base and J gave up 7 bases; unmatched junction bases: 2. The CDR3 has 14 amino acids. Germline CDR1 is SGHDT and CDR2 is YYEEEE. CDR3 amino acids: CASSLRLAGNEQFF. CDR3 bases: TGTGCCAGCAGCTTGAGACTAGCGGGTAATGAGCAGTTCTTC.

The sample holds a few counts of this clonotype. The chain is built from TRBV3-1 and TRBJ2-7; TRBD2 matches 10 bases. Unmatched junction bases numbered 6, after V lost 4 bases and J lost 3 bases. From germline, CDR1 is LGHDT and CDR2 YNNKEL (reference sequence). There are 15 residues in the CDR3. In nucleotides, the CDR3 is TGTGCCAGCAGCCGGGGACTAGCGCCCAACTACGAGCAGTACGTC. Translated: CASSRGLAPNYEQYV.

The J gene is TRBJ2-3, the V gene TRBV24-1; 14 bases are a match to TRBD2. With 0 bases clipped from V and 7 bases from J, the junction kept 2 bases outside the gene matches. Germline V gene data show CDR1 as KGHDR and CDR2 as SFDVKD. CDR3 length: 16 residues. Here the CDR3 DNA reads TGTGCCACCAGTGATTTGGGGACTAGCGGGAGCTATACGCAGTATTTT. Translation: CATSDLGTSGSYTQYF.

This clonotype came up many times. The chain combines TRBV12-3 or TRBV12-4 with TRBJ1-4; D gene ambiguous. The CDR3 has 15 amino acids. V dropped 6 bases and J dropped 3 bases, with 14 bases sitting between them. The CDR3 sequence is CASSPQVTANEKLFF. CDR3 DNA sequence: TGTGCCAGCAGCCCCCAAGTAACAGCTAATGAAAAACTGTTTTTT.

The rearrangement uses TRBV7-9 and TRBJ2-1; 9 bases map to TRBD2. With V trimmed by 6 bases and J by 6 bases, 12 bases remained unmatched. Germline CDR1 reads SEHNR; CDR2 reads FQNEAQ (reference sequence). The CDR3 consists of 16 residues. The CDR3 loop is CASSSLSGSIVNEQFF. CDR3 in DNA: TGTGCCAGCAGTTCACTTAGCGGGAGTATAGTCAATGAGCAGTTCTTC.

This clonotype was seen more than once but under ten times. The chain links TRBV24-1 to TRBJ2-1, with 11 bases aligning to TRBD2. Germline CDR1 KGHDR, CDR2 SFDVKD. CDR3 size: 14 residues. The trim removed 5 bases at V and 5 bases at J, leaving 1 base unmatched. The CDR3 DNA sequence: TGTGCCACCAGTGGACTAGCGGGAAACAATGAGCAGTTCTTC. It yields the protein CATSGLAGNNEQFF.

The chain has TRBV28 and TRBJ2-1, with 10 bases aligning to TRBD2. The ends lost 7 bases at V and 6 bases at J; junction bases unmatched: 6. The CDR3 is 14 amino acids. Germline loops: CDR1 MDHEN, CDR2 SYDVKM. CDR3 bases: TGTGCCAGCATCCCAGCGGGGGGGGTCAATGAGCAGTTCTTC. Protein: CASIPAGGVNEQFF.

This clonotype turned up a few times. The CDR3, as DNA: TGTGCCAGCAGCCAAGACACCGGGAGGGCCGGTACGCAGTATTTT. Protein product: CASSQDTGRAGTQYF. The genes are TRBV4-2 and TRBJ2-3; 8 bases map to TRBD2. This CDR3 region has 15 residues. The germline gives CDR1 LGHNA, CDR2 YNFKEQ. The V segment lost 0 bases and the J segment 8 bases; nucleotides outside the gene matches: 7.

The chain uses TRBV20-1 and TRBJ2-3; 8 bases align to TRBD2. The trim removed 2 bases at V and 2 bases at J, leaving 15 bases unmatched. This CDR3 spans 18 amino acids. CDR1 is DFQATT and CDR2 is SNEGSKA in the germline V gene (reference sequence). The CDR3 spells CSARITVAGMGNTDTQYF. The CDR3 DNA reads TGCAGTGCTAGAATTACCGTAGCGGGAATGGGGAACACAGATACGCAGTATTTT.